A selection of T cell receptor beta chains follows, all from one sample in a study of T cell responses to AZD1222 COVID-19 vaccine. Method: immunoSEQ multiplex PCR; TCRdb's copy keeps in-frame clones and lacks some. The table lists tens of thousands of clones, around 85% of them singletons. This specimen consisted of peripheral blood, obtained on day 0 of AZD1222 vaccination. These receptors all come from an adult in good health. Each CDR3 is given with its conserved first and last residue. The order of the fields is V gene, clone size, D gene, J gene, CDR3 protein, CDR3 DNA. The D gene is left open where the match is weak. Size is omitted from some rows. Given values are once, few, many or a class for expanded clones.

TRBV2	few	-	TRBJ1-6	CASSEEGNSPLHF	TGTGCCAGCAGTGAAGAAGGGAATTCACCCCTCCACTTT
TRBV28	-	-	TRBJ2-5	CASSPRREVGVGQETQYF	TGTGCCAGCAGTCCCAGACGGGAAGTGGGTGTTGGGCAAGAGACCCAGTACTTC
TRBV15	-	TRBD1	TRBJ2-1	CATSRAAGGVNEQFF	TGTGCCACCAGCAGAGCCGCAGGGGGAGTCAATGAGCAGTTCTTC
TRBV7-2	-	-	TRBJ2-7	CASSLSYYEYEQYF	TGTGCCAGCAGCTTATCGTACTACGAATACGAGCAGTACTTC
TRBV10-3	-	-	TRBJ1-2	CAISESRDYGYTF	TGTGCCATCAGTGAGTCGAGGGACTATGGCTACACCTTC
TRBV28	-	TRBD2	TRBJ2-5	CASSFGGGKRETQYF	TGTGCCAGCAGTTTCGGCGGGGGGAAACGGGAGACCCAGTACTTC
TRBV6-5	-	TRBD1	TRBJ2-7	CASSPQTGEIYEQYF	TGTGCCAGCAGTCCACAGACAGGGGAGATCTACGAGCAGTACTTC
TRBV5-1	-	-	TRBJ1-2	CASSLNQEAYGYTF	TGCGCCAGCAGCTTGAATCAGGAAGCTTATGGCTACACCTTC
TRBV28	-	-	TRBJ1-5	CASSSRTPGPGGSGPQHF	TGTGCCAGCAGTTCCCGGACCCCGGGCCCGGGGGGCTCCGGGCCCCAGCATTTT
TRBV19	-	-	TRBJ2-7	CASSMGHADYEQYF	TGTGCCAGTAGTATGGGACATGCCGACTACGAGCAGTACTTC
TRBV2	-	-	TRBJ2-2	CASSTQGIVGELFF	TGTGCCAGCAGTACACAGGGTATTGTCGGGGAGCTGTTTTTT
TRBV5-4	-	TRBD1	TRBJ2-1	CASSSKGAPLPEQFF	TGTGCCAGCAGCTCCAAGGGGGCGCCTCTTCCTGAGCAGTTCTTC
TRBV7-7	-	TRBD1	TRBJ2-7	CASSQDRGPYHYEQYF	TGTGCTAGCAGCCAAGACAGGGGGCCCTATCACTACGAGCAGTACTTC
TRBV7-2	-	TRBD1	TRBJ2-7	CASSTGQTRDEQYF	TGTGCCAGCAGCACGGGACAGACAAGGGACGAGCAGTACTTC
TRBV14	-	-	TRBJ2-3	CASSPGRHTDTQYF	TGTGCCAGCAGCCCCGGGCGCCACACAGATACGCAGTATTTT
TRBV10-3	-	-	TRBJ1-5	CAISQDASNQPQHF	TGTGCCATCAGCCAAGACGCCAGCAATCAGCCCCAGCATTTT
TRBV19	-	-	TRBJ1-4	CASTPFSGGGDLRTTNEKLFF	TGTGCCAGTACCCCCTTTTCCGGGGGAGGGGATCTCCGTACAACTAATGAAAAACTGTTTTTT
TRBV3-1/TRBV3-2	-	-	TRBJ1-6	CASRSLWGRNSPLHF	TGTGCCAGCAGATCCTTGTGGGGAAGGAATTCACCCCTCCACTTT
TRBV19	-	TRBD1	TRBJ1-4	CASTARTGGDEKLFF	TGTGCCAGTACCGCGCGGACAGGGGGCGATGAAAAACTGTTTTTT
TRBV2	-	-	TRBJ1-2	CASTGLVDYTF	TGTGCCAGCACGGGACTAGTGGACTACACCTTC
TRBV7-3	-	-	TRBJ1-6	CASSLRTANSPLHF	TGTGCCAGCAGCTTAAGAACAGCAAATTCACCCCTCCACTTT
TRBV7-2	-	TRBD1	TRBJ2-2	CASSLRQGATGELFF	TGTGCCAGCAGCCTACGACAGGGGGCCACCGGGGAGCTGTTTTTT
TRBV19	few	TRBD1	TRBJ1-4	CATSPGTGVEKLFF	TGTGCCACCAGTCCTGGGACAGGGGTGGAAAAACTGTTTTTT
TRBV6-5	-	-	TRBJ1-2	CAAGMGREVYYGYTF	TGTGCGGCAGGGATGGGACGCGAGGTCTACTATGGCTACACCTTC
TRBV6-6	-	TRBD1	TRBJ1-4	CASSPRQGPYFNEKLFF	TGTGCCAGCAGTCCCAGACAGGGGCCGTACTTTAATGAAAAACTGTTTTTT
TRBV6-5	-	-	TRBJ2-7	CASSPGTFFYEQYF	TGTGCCAGCAGTCCCGGGACTTTCTTTTACGAGCAGTACTTC
TRBV10-3	-	TRBD2	TRBJ2-7	CAISVRGDRGGSSYEQYF	TGTGCCATCAGTGTTCGGGGAGATCGGGGGGGAAGCTCCTACGAGCAGTACTTC
TRBV4-1	-	-	TRBJ1-4	CASSQVRGSATNEKLFF	TGCGCCAGCAGCCAAGTGAGAGGATCTGCAACTAATGAAAAACTGTTTTTT
TRBV18	-	-	TRBJ2-7	CASSPSRAHSYEQYF	TGTGCCAGCTCACCATCCAGGGCTCACTCCTACGAGCAGTACTTC
TRBV6-6	-	-	TRBJ1-5	CASSGVVGNQPQHF	TGTGCCAGCAGTGGGGTGGTCGGCAATCAGCCCCAGCATTTT
TRBV5-1	-	-	TRBJ1-1	CASSLGGGLTEAFF	TGCGCCAGCAGCTTAGGCGGAGGATTAACTGAAGCTTTCTTT
TRBV11-2	-	-	TRBJ2-3	CASSSPGLLTDTQYF	TGTGCCAGCAGCTCACCGGGACTCCTCACAGATACGCAGTATTTT
TRBV7-2	-	-	TRBJ1-2	CASSLEVGEGYGYTF	TGTGCCAGCAGCTTAGAAGTCGGGGAAGGTTATGGCTACACCTTC
TRBV6-5	-	-	TRBJ2-2	CASNPRGGNTGELFF	TGTGCCAGCAACCCCAGGGGGGGGAACACCGGGGAGCTGTTTTTT
TRBV7-9	-	-	TRBJ2-7	CASSLLPVGLLPYEQYF	TGTGCCAGCAGCTTACTCCCCGTTGGGCTCCTGCCCTACGAGCAGTACTTC
TRBV4-2	-	-	TRBJ1-6	CASSQVRGRGSPLHF	TGTGCCAGCAGCCAAGTTCGGGGGAGAGGATCACCCCTCCACTTT
TRBV7-9	-	-	TRBJ2-6	CASRMHSGANVLTF	TGTGCCAGCAGGATGCACTCTGGGGCCAACGTCCTGACTTTC
TRBV28	-	TRBD2	TRBJ2-7	CASPPRLAGSYEQYF	TGTGCCAGTCCCCCCCGGTTAGCGGGGAGCTACGAGCAGTACTTC
TRBV30	-	TRBD1	TRBJ1-2	CAWSVSYRGGYGYTF	TGTGCCTGGAGTGTTTCTTACAGGGGGGGGTATGGCTACACCTTC
TRBV13	-	-	TRBJ1-1	CASSSDSRMRYTEAFF	TGTGCCAGCAGTTCGGACAGCCGGATGCGATACACTGAAGCTTTCTTT
TRBV7-9	-	-	TRBJ2-7	CASSLDSSYEQYF	TGTGCCAGCAGCTTAGACAGCTCCTACGAGCAGTACTTC
TRBV12-3/TRBV12-4	-	-	TRBJ1-1	CASRLGTYTEAFF	TGTGCCAGCAGGCTAGGGACCTACACTGAAGCTTTCTTT
TRBV11-3	-	TRBD2	TRBJ2-5	CASSSGTSSQETQYF	TGTGCCAGCAGCTCAGGGACTAGCAGTCAAGAGACCCAGTACTTC
TRBV25-1	-	-	TRBJ1-6	CASSESHQRNSPLHF	TGTGCCAGCAGTGAATCTCACCAGCGGAATTCACCCCTCCACTTT
TRBV10-3	-	TRBD2	TRBJ2-3	CAITNPSGGMDTQYF	TGTGCCATCACAAATCCTAGCGGGGGGATGGATACGCAGTATTTT
TRBV12-3/TRBV12-4	-	-	TRBJ2-2	CASSLARAGELFF	TGTGCCAGCAGCCTTGCTAGGGCCGGGGAGCTGTTTTTT
TRBV11-2	-	TRBD1	TRBJ2-7	CASSLFLGQGYEQYF	TGTGCCAGCAGCTTATTTCTGGGACAGGGCTACGAGCAGTACTTC
TRBV5-5	few	-	TRBJ1-1	CASSSQAAQGATKAFF	TGTGCCAGCAGCTCGCAAGCGGCACAGGGAGCAACCAAAGCTTTCTTT
TRBV10-1	-	TRBD1	TRBJ1-3	CAIIYSRGQGIKNGGNTIYF	TGCGCCATAATATACTCTAGGGGACAGGGCATAAAAAACGGTGGAAACACCATATATTTT
TRBV15	-	TRBD1	TRBJ1-2	CATSTRQGVDYGYTF	TGTGCCACCAGCACAAGACAGGGGGTGGACTATGGCTACACCTTC
TRBV20-1	-	-	TRBJ2-3	CSAPKFDTQYF	TGCAGTGCCCCTAAATTCGATACGCAGTATTTT
TRBV6-5	-	TRBD2	TRBJ2-7	CASSYSRSGRNEQYF	TGTGCCAGCAGTTACTCACGGTCCGGGAGGAACGAGCAGTACTTC